Listed below are T cell receptor beta chains from one sample, sequenced in a study of shared clonotypes between healthy human individuals. Using immunoSEQ multiplex PCR, the repertoire was profiled, and TCRdb retains in-frame clones only, with some absent. Here the sample spans around 2.1 million clones, approximately 94% being singletons. Sequenced material: naive CD4+ T cells sorted from blood. The receptors were sampled from a man between 18 and 29 years old in good health. Each CDR3 is given with its conserved first and last residue. Fields, in order: J gene, D gene, V gene, clone size, CDR3 protein, CDR3 DNA. A D gene is named only where the DNA matches it firmly. Part of the rows lack a size; the others show once, few, many or a class for expanded clones.

j_gene: TRBJ2-2; d_gene: .; v_gene: TRBV6-5; abundance: .; CDR3aa: CASKPGGNTGELFF; CDR3nt: TGTGCCAGCAAACCCGGGGGAAACACCGGGGAGCTGTTTTTT
j_gene: TRBJ1-5; d_gene: TRBD1; v_gene: TRBV6-1; abundance: few; CDR3aa: CASRGQGDQPQHF; CDR3nt: TGTGCCAGCAGAGGACAGGGCGATCAGCCCCAGCATTTT
j_gene: TRBJ2-4; d_gene: .; v_gene: TRBV2; abundance: .; CDR3aa: CASSVSENIQYF; CDR3nt: TGTGCCAGCAGTGTATCGGAAAACATTCAGTACTTC
j_gene: TRBJ2-5; d_gene: .; v_gene: TRBV5-6; abundance: .; CDR3aa: CASSLVGQETQYF; CDR3nt: TGTGCCAGCAGCTTGGTAGGCCAAGAGACCCAGTACTTC
j_gene: TRBJ2-7; d_gene: .; v_gene: TRBV27; abundance: .; CDR3aa: CASGRTGNYEQYF; CDR3nt: TGTGCCAGCGGTCGGACGGGGAACTACGAGCAGTACTTC
j_gene: TRBJ2-5; d_gene: .; v_gene: TRBV5-1; abundance: .; CDR3aa: CASSPGRRGETQYF; CDR3nt: TGCGCCAGCAGCCCGGGTCGGAGGGGAGAGACCCAGTACTTC
j_gene: TRBJ2-7; d_gene: TRBD2; v_gene: TRBV19; abundance: .; CDR3aa: CASSMGTSGESEQYF; CDR3nt: TGTGCCAGTAGTATGGGGACTAGCGGGGAAAGCGAGCAGTACTTC
j_gene: TRBJ2-1; d_gene: .; v_gene: TRBV5-4; abundance: once; CDR3aa: CASSLEGGAGNEQFF; CDR3nt: TGTGCCAGCAGCTTGGAGGGGGGCGCCGGCAATGAGCAGTTCTTC
j_gene: TRBJ2-5; d_gene: .; v_gene: TRBV30; abundance: .; CDR3aa: CAWEGTGAETQYF; CDR3nt: TGTGCCTGGGAGGGGACGGGAGCAGAGACCCAGTACTTC
j_gene: TRBJ1-1; d_gene: .; v_gene: TRBV30; abundance: .; CDR3aa: CAWSKGGWGNTEAFF; CDR3nt: TGTGCCTGGAGTAAGGGAGGATGGGGGAACACTGAAGCTTTCTTT
j_gene: TRBJ2-3; d_gene: .; v_gene: TRBV29-1; abundance: .; CDR3aa: CSVVSRLADTQYF; CDR3nt: TGCAGCGTTGTGAGTCGCCTAGCAGATACGCAGTATTTT
j_gene: TRBJ2-7; d_gene: TRBD2; v_gene: TRBV14; abundance: once; CDR3aa: CASTSPGTMFTYEQYF; CDR3nt: TGTGCCAGCACCTCACCTGGGACTATGTTTACGTACGAGCAGTACTTC
j_gene: TRBJ2-5; d_gene: .; v_gene: TRBV29-1; abundance: .; CDR3aa: CSGAEGQETQYF; CDR3nt: TGCAGCGGGGCCGAGGGCCAAGAGACCCAGTACTTC
j_gene: TRBJ2-7; d_gene: .; v_gene: TRBV19; abundance: .; CDR3aa: CASSIGITAYEQYF; CDR3nt: TGTGCCAGTAGTATCGGTATAACAGCCTACGAGCAGTACTTC
j_gene: TRBJ1-4; d_gene: .; v_gene: TRBV6-1; abundance: .; CDR3aa: CASSEDPIANEKLFF; CDR3nt: TGTGCCAGCAGTGAAGACCCGATCGCAAATGAAAAACTGTTTTTT
j_gene: TRBJ1-5; d_gene: .; v_gene: TRBV2; abundance: once; CDR3aa: CASRRDGYNQPQHF; CDR3nt: TGTGCCAGCCGCCGGGACGGCTACAATCAGCCCCAGCATTTT
j_gene: TRBJ2-5; d_gene: .; v_gene: TRBV6-1; abundance: .; CDR3aa: CASENFAATQYF; CDR3nt: TGTGCCAGCGAGAATTTCGCGGCCACCCAGTACTTC
j_gene: TRBJ2-5; d_gene: TRBD2; v_gene: TRBV6-1; abundance: .; CDR3aa: CASSTGTTAQETQYF; CDR3nt: TGTGCCAGCAGTACCGGGACTACGGCCCAAGAGACCCAGTACTTC
j_gene: TRBJ2-7; d_gene: .; v_gene: TRBV10-1; abundance: once; CDR3aa: CASSESPRDGYEQYF; CDR3nt: TGCGCCAGCAGTGAGTCGCCCAGGGACGGCTACGAGCAGTACTTC
j_gene: TRBJ1-1; d_gene: TRBD1; v_gene: TRBV30; abundance: .; CDR3aa: CASIQGSTEAFF; CDR3nt: TGTGCCTCTATACAGGGGTCCACTGAAGCTTTCTTT
j_gene: TRBJ2-3; d_gene: .; v_gene: TRBV5-4; abundance: .; CDR3aa: CASSLVDTQYF; CDR3nt: TGTGCCAGCAGCTTGGTAGATACGCAGTATTTT
j_gene: TRBJ1-5; d_gene: TRBD1; v_gene: TRBV30; abundance: few; CDR3aa: CAWSGQGVNQPQHF; CDR3nt: TGTGCCTGGTCTGGACAGGGGGTTAATCAGCCCCAGCATTTT
j_gene: TRBJ1-1; d_gene: .; v_gene: TRBV28; abundance: .; CDR3aa: CASSSTIAPGAVTEAFF; CDR3nt: TGTGCCAGCAGTTCAACTATCGCCCCGGGGGCCGTCACTGAAGCTTTCTTT
j_gene: TRBJ2-7; d_gene: .; v_gene: TRBV5-1; abundance: few; CDR3aa: CASSSENSYEQYF; CDR3nt: TGCGCCAGCAGCTCGGAGAACTCCTACGAGCAGTACTTC
j_gene: TRBJ1-2; d_gene: .; v_gene: TRBV6-5; abundance: .; CDR3aa: CASSYSSGTDGYTF; CDR3nt: TGTGCCAGCAGTTACTCGTCAGGGACCGATGGCTACACCTTC
j_gene: TRBJ1-1; d_gene: TRBD1; v_gene: TRBV12-5; abundance: .; CDR3aa: CASGLTRTGGKAFF; CDR3nt: TGTGCTAGTGGTTTGACTCGGACAGGGGGGAAAGCTTTCTTT
j_gene: TRBJ2-3; d_gene: TRBD1; v_gene: TRBV5-1; abundance: .; CDR3aa: CASSLGRQGADTQYF; CDR3nt: TGCGCCAGCAGCTTGGGGAGACAGGGGGCGGATACGCAGTATTTT
j_gene: TRBJ1-1; d_gene: TRBD1; v_gene: TRBV6-6; abundance: .; CDR3aa: CASSLQGLNTEAFF; CDR3nt: TGTGCCAGCAGTTTACAGGGGCTGAACACTGAAGCTTTCTTT
j_gene: TRBJ2-1; d_gene: .; v_gene: TRBV9; abundance: .; CDR3aa: CASSVATFGEQFF; CDR3nt: TGTGCCAGCAGCGTAGCTACTTTTGGTGAGCAGTTCTTC